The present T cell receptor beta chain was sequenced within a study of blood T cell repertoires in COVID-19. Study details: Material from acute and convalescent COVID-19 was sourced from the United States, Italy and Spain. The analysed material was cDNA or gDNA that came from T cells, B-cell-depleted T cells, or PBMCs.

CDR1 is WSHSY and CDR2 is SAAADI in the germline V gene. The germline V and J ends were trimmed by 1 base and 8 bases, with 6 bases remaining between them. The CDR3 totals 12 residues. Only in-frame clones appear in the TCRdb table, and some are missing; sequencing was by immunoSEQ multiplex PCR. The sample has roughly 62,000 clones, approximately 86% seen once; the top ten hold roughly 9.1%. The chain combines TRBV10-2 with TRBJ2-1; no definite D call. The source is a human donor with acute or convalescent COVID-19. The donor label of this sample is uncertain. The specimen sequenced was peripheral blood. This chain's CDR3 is CASSEFSDEQFF. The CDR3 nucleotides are TGCGCCAGCAGTGAGTTCTCGGATGAGCAGTTCTTC.